These 21 T cell receptor beta chains were all obtained from the same sample, sequenced in a study of cytomegalovirus exposure and HLA in healthy donors. Sequenced by immunoSEQ multiplex PCR; TCRdb stores in-frame clones only, minus some. The sample lists over 130,000 clones, around 87% occurring once. What was sequenced was PBMCs. These receptors were obtained from a young man in good health and CMV-seropositive.

This chain uses TRBV30 with TRBJ2-7; unclear D gene. The CDR3 is 12 amino acids. Germline V gene sequence: CDR1 GTSNPN, CDR2 SVGIG (reference sequence). Trimming took 2 bases from V and 3 from J, leaving 8 bases between them. The CDR3 loop is CAWSTAVYEQYF. CDR3 coding DNA: TGTGCCTGGAGTACGGCGGTCTACGAGCAGTACTTC.

This sequence joins TRBV27 and TRBJ2-1; a weak D match, TRBD1 (6 bases). V was clipped by 4 bases and J by 5 bases, with 15 bases between them. From germline, CDR1 is MNHEY and CDR2 SMNVEV (reference sequence). The CDR3 totals 15 residues. Here the CDR3 reads CASSWETGPNNEQFF. In nucleotides, the CDR3 is TGTGCCAGCAGTTGGGAGACAGGACCAAACAATGAGCAGTTCTTC.

This chain links TRBV4-1 with TRBJ1-3; 7 nucleotides align to TRBD1. CDR3 length: 15 residues. V was clipped by 1 base and J by 4 bases; unmatched bases: 4. Germline V lookup: CDR1 MGHRA, CDR2 YSYEKL. The CDR3 sequence: CASSQGRGPGNTIYF. For the CDR3, the DNA is TGCGCCAGCAGCCAAGGGAGGGGGCCAGGAAACACCATATATTTT.

This clone was found a few times. The V call is TRBV7-7, the J call TRBJ1-1, with unresolved D. Germline V gene sequence: CDR1 SSHAT, CDR2 FNYEAQ (reference sequence). The CDR3 extends over 13 amino acids. V gave up 3 bases and J gave up 1 base, with 6 bases separating them. CDR3 sequence reads: CASSFGANTEAFF. DNA of the CDR3: TGTGCCAGCAGCTTTGGAGCGAACACTGAAGCTTTCTTT.

The chain is built from TRBV29-1 and TRBJ2-7; D call uncertain. Deletions cut 3 bases from V and 3 bases from J, with 6 bases between. The CDR3 has 11 residues. From germline, CDR1 is SQVTM and CDR2 ANQGSEA. The CDR3 coding sequence is TGCAGCGTTGAGGCAGACTACGAGCAGTACTTC. Translated, it gives CSVEADYEQYF.

The chain's CDR3 is CSVEDREYSGANVLTF. The CDR3 region has the DNA TGCAGCGTTGAAGATAGGGAGTATTCTGGGGCCAACGTCCTGACTTTC. The chain carries TRBV29-1 and TRBJ2-6, with a tentative D call TRBD2 (5 bases). The CDR3 is made up of 16 amino acids. With 0 bases removed from V and 1 base from J, the gap between germline ends came to 10 bases. From germline, CDR1 is SQVTM and CDR2 ANQGSEA. The variable domain in full, completed from reference TRBV29-1 and TRBJ2-6, reads SAVISQKPSRDICQRGTSLTIQCQVDSQVTMMFWYRQQPGQSLTLIATANQGSEATYESGFVIDKFPISRPNLTFSTLTVSNMSPEDSSIYLCSVEDREYSGANVLTFGAGSRLTVL.

The chain recombines TRBV14 with TRBJ2-7; the match to TRBD1 covers 7 bases. CDR1 and CDR2 (germline): SGHDN, FVKESK. The ends lost 3 bases at V and 4 bases at J; junction bases unmatched: 12. The CDR3 contains 16 residues. This chain's CDR3 is CASSHRGTGTAYEQYF. CDR3 nucleotide sequence: TGTGCCAGCAGCCACCGAGGGACCGGGACAGCATACGAGCAGTACTTC. Supplemented by reference TRBV14 and TRBJ2-7, the full variable domain reads EAGVTQFPSHSVIEKGQTVTLRCDPISGHDNLYWYRRVMGKEIKFLLHFVKESKQDESGMPNNRFLAERTGGTYSTLKVQPAELEDSGVYFCASSHRGTGTAYEQYFGPGTRLTVT.

V and J are TRBV11-2 and TRBJ1-5; possibly TRBD1 for D (5 bases). Germline V gives CDR1 SGHAT, CDR2 FQNNGV. The CDR3 spans 15 residues. V was shortened by 3 bases and J by 4 bases, with 13 bases between the two germline ends. The CDR3 reads CASSLAMDKNQPQHF. DNA for the CDR3: TGTGCCAGCAGCTTGGCTATGGACAAAAATCAGCCCCAGCATTTT.

V usage is TRBV6-1 and J usage is TRBJ1-3; possible D gene TRBD1, 6 bases. V was pared by 3 bases and J by 2 bases, with 11 bases between. This CDR3 contains 15 residues. Per germline, CDR1 MNHNS and CDR2 SASEGT. The CDR3 bases are TGTGCCAGCAGTGATCGGGGGGCGCCTGGAAACACCATATATTTT. The encoded protein is CASSDRGAPGNTIYF.

This chain links TRBV11-3 with TRBJ2-1, with D possibly TRBD1 on 5 matching bases. V was cut by 0 bases and J by 4 bases, with 7 bases left in between. CDR3 length: 14 residues. Germline V CDR1 and CDR2: SGHNT, YENEEA. The CDR3 sequence is CASSLDHRYNEQFF. CDR3 DNA: TGTGCCAGCAGCTTAGATCACAGGTACAATGAGCAGTTCTTC.

The chain joins TRBV7-9 to TRBJ2-7; D might be TRBD1 (6 bases). Germline V CDR1 and CDR2: SEHNR, FQNEAQ (reference sequence). The V end lost 5 bases, the J end lost 1 base, and 15 bases lay between the germline ends. CDR3 size: 15 residues. CDR3 residues: CASSPRAGESYEQYF. In DNA, the CDR3 is TGTGCCAGCAGCCCCCGGGCAGGGGAATCCTACGAGCAGTACTTC.

The rearrangement links TRBV7-9 to TRBJ1-5; TRBD1 matches 7 bases. With V trimmed by 5 bases and J by 9 bases, 10 bases remained unmatched. The CDR3 extends over 14 amino acids. CDR1 and CDR2 from the germline V gene are SEHNR and FQNEAQ (reference sequence). The CDR3 DNA reads TGTGCCAGCAGCATCGGGACAGCCGGGGGGCCCCAGCATTTT. Translating it yields CASSIGTAGGPQHF.

The chain has TRBV27 and TRBJ1-5, with 7 nucleotides matching TRBD1. J lost 0 bases, V lost 5 bases, and 7 bases had no gene match. CDR1 is MNHEY and CDR2 is SMNVEV in the germline V gene (reference sequence). CDR3 size: 16 residues. CDR3 in amino acids: CASSAGDRDSNQPQHF. DNA of the CDR3: TGTGCCAGCAGTGCAGGAGACAGGGATAGCAATCAGCCCCAGCATTTT.

The V and J genes are TRBV30 and TRBJ2-5, with 7 bases fitting TRBD2. CDR1 GTSNPN and CDR2 SVGIG come from the germline V gene (reference sequence). V gave up 2 bases and J gave up 4 bases; unmatched junction bases: 7. The CDR3 runs to 14 residues. The CDR3 sequence: CAWSLGVAGETQYF. In nucleotides, the CDR3 is TGTGCCTGGAGTTTAGGGGTAGCGGGAGAGACCCAGTACTTC.

V is TRBV20-1 and J is TRBJ1-2, with 8 bases aligning to TRBD1. The CDR3 has 11 residues. V lost 1 base, J lost 8 bases, and 0 bases stayed unmatched. Looked up from germline, CDR1 is DFQATT and CDR2 is SNEGSKA (reference sequence). The CDR3 region is CSARAGGGYTF. The CDR3 bases are TGCAGTGCTAGAGCAGGGGGCGGCTACACCTTC.

CDR3 nucleotides: TGTGCCAGCACCCCGACTAGAACGGGCACAGATACGCAGTATTTT. This encodes CASTPTRTGTDTQYF. J is TRBJ2-3 and V is TRBV7-6, with D possibly TRBD2 on 6 matching bases. This CDR3 comprises 15 residues. Germline values: CDR1 SGHVS, CDR2 FNYEAQ. The V end lost 7 bases, the J end lost 1 base, and 15 bases lay between the germline ends.

The J gene is TRBJ2-5, the V gene TRBV5-1; maybe TRBD1 (6 bases). The CDR3 runs to 14 residues. V was pared by 0 bases and J by 4 bases, with 10 bases between. CDR1 and CDR2 from the germline V gene are SGHRS and YFSETQ. This CDR3 is CASSLAGDVETQYF. Written as DNA, the CDR3 is TGCGCCAGCAGCTTGGCAGGGGACGTAGAGACCCAGTACTTC.

The genes are TRBV19 and TRBJ2-3; 10 nucleotides align to TRBD1. The V and J ends lost 5 bases and 5 bases, in that order; junction bases with no gene match: 7. Looked up from germline, CDR1 is LNHDA and CDR2 is SQIVND (reference sequence). CDR3 length equals 15 residues. The CDR3 loop is CASSLTGGAGDTQYF. The DNA for the CDR3 is TGTGCCAGTAGTTTGACAGGGGGCGCAGGAGATACGCAGTATTTT. The full variable domain, rest sourced from reference TRBV19 and TRBJ2-3, is DGGITQSPKYLFRKEGQNVTLSCEQNLNHDAMYWYRQDPGQGLRLIYYSQIVNDFQKGDIAEGYSVSREKKESFPLTVTSAQKNPTAFYLCASSLTGGAGDTQYFGPGTRLTVL.

The rearrangement links TRBV5-6 to TRBJ2-1; 9 bases are a match to TRBD2. The ends lost 1 base at V and 0 bases at J; junction bases unmatched: 2. CDR1 and CDR2 (germline): SGHDT, YYEEEE. The CDR3 sequence is 16 residues long. The CDR3 sequence is CASSLLREGSYNEQFF. In DNA, the CDR3 is TGTGCCAGCAGCTTGTTGCGGGAGGGCTCCTACAATGAGCAGTTCTTC. The full variable domain, completed using reference TRBV5-6 and TRBJ2-1, is DAGVTQSPTHLIKTRGQQVTLRCSPKSGHDTVSWYQQALGQGPQFIFQYYEEEERQRGNFPDRFSGHQFPNYSSELNVNALLLGDSALYLCASSLLREGSYNEQFFGPGTRLTVL.

This chain uses TRBV14 with TRBJ2-2; 7 nucleotides align to TRBD1. The length of the CDR3 is 15 residues. Germline V gives CDR1 SGHDN, CDR2 FVKESK. J was trimmed by 5 bases and V by 5 bases; bases with no gene match: 8. CDR3 sequence: CASSYDRVGTGELFF. The CDR3 DNA is TGTGCCAGCAGCTATGACAGGGTCGGGACCGGGGAGCTGTTTTTT.

This clone was seen once. The V gene is TRBV6-5, the J gene TRBJ1-2; no reliable D call. The CDR3 length is 15 residues. V lost 6 bases to trimming and J lost 1 base, with 15 bases between them. Germline CDR1 is MNHEY and CDR2 is SVGAGI. In DNA form, the CDR3 reads TGTGCCAGCAGATTTGACACGTCCCTTAACTATGGCTACACCTTC. Its protein is CASRFDTSLNYGYTF.